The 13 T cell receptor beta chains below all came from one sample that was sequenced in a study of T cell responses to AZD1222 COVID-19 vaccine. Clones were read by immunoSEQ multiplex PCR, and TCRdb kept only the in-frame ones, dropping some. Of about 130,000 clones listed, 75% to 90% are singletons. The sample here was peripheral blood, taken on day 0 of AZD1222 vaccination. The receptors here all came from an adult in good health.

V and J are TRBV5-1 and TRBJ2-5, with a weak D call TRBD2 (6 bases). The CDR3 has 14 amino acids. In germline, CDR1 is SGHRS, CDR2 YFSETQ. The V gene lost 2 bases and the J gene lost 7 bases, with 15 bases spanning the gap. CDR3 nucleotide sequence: TGCGCCAGCAGCTTTGAGCGGGCCCTTGGGACCCAGTACTTC. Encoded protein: CASSFERALGTQYF.

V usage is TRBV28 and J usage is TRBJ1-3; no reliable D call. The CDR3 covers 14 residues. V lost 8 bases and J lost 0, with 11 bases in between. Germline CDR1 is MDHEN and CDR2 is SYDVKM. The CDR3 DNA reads TGTGCCAGCCGGGAGGGAAGCTCTGGAAACACCATATATTTT. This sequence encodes CASREGSSGNTIYF.

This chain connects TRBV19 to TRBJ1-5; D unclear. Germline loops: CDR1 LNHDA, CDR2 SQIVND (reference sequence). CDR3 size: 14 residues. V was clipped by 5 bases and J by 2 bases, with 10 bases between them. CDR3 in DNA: TGTGCCAGTAGTGTCAGGAGTGGCAATCAGCCCCAGCATTTT. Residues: CASSVRSGNQPQHF.

Written as DNA, the CDR3 is TGTGCCAGCAGCCCGACCCGTAATGCCTACAATGAGCAGTTCTTC. Protein: CASSPTRNAYNEQFF. This chain joins TRBV5-6 and TRBJ2-1; the D is unclear. The CDR3 loop spans 15 amino acids. Germline lookup yields CDR1 SGHDT and CDR2 YYEEEE. V dropped 4 bases and J dropped 2 bases, with 13 bases sitting between them.

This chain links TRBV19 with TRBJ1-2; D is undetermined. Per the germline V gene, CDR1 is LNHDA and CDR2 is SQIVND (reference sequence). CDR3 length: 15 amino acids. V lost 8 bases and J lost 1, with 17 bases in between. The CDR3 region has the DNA TGTGCCAGTCGTAAGAGCCTGGGCAGTAACTATGGCTACACCTTC. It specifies CASRKSLGSNYGYTF.

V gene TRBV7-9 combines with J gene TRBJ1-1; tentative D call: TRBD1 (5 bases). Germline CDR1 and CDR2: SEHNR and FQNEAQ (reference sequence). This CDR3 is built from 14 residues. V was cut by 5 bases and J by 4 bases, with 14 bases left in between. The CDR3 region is CASSTGGFGTEAFF. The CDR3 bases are TGTGCCAGCAGCACGGGGGGTTTTGGCACTGAAGCTTTCTTT.

The CDR3 spells CASSLGTGMSTEAFF. CDR3 in DNA: TGTGCCAGCAGCTTAGGGACAGGGATGAGCACTGAAGCTTTCTTT. The chain links TRBV7-2 to TRBJ1-1, with TRBD1 identical over 8 bases. CDR1 is SGHTA, CDR2 FQGNSA, per germline. The CDR3 is 15 amino acids. V lost 1 base, J lost 4 bases, and 5 bases stayed unmatched.

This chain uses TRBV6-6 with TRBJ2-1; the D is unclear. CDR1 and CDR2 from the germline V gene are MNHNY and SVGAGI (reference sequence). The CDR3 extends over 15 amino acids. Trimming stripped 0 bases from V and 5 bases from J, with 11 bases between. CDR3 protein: CASSYSNGKNNEQFF. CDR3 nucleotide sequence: TGTGCCAGCAGTTACTCGAATGGCAAAAACAATGAGCAGTTCTTC.

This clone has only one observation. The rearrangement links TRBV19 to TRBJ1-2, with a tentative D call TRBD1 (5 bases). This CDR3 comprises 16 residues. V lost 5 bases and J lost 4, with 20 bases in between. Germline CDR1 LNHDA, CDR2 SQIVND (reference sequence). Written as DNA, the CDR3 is TGTGCCAGTAGTTTCGACGCCAGGGCTACTAGCTATGGCTACACCTTC. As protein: CASSFDARATSYGYTF.

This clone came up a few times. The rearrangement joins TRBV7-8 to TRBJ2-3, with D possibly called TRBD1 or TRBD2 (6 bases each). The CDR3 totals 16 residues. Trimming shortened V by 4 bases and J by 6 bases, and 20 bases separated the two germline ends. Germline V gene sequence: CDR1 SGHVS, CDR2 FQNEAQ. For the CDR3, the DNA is TGTGCCAGCAGCTACCGGAGGGGGACGAGGTCGGATACGCAGTATTTT. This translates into CASSYRRGTRSDTQYF.

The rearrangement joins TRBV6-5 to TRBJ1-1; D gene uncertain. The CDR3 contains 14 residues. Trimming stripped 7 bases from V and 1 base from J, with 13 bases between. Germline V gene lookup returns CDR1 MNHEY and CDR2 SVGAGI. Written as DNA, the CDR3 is TGTGCCAGCACCCTTTACGAGGCGAACACTGAAGCTTTCTTT. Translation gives CASTLYEANTEAFF.

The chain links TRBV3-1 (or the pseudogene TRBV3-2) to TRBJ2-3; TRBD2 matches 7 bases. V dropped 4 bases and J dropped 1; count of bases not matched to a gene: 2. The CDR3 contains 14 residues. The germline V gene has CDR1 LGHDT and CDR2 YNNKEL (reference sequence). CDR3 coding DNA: TGTGCCAGCAGCCCCAGCGGGGGCACAGATACGCAGTATTTT. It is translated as CASSPSGGTDTQYF.

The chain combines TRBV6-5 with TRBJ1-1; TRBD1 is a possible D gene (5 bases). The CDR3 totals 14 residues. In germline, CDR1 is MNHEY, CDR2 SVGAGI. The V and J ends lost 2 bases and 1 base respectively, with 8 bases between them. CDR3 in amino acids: CASSYDSANTEAFF. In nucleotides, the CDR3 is TGTGCCAGCAGTTACGACAGCGCGAACACTGAAGCTTTCTTT.